A single sample gave rise to the 27 T cell receptor beta chains below, sequenced in a study of human T cells and chemical hapten exposure. A single record per CDR3 protein comes from TCRdb applying MiXCR to the RACE reads. The sample has about 190,000 distinct CDR3 sequences, under 25% seen once; the top ten hold 2% to 2.5%. Time point indicated: patch test 3, about 24 weeks after DPC sensitization. Treatment of the sample: therapeutic diphenylcyclopropenone sensitization with weekly scalp DPC. The material sequenced was whole blood, taken in connection with sensitization to the hapten diphenylcyclopropenone (DPC). The source of these receptors is a middle-aged woman with alopecia areata. Some clones in this sample may be carry-over from other donors' samples.

In its sample, this clonotype was seen a few times. The chain has TRBV28 and TRBJ1-5; D is ambiguous. Per the germline V gene, CDR1 is MDHEN and CDR2 is SYDVKM. Trimming shortened V by 7 bases and J by 8 bases, and 18 bases separated the two germline ends. The CDR3 sequence is 14 residues long. CDR3 DNA: TGTGCCAGCACTGATCGGACGGCGCGTAAGCCCCAGCATTTT. Translated: CASTDRTARKPQHF.

The rearrangement links TRBV20-1 to TRBJ2-3; D might be TRBD2 (5 bases). The CDR3 spans 14 residues. The germline V and J ends were trimmed by 3 bases and 4 bases, with 14 bases remaining between them. The germline V gene encodes CDR1 DFQATT and CDR2 SNEGSKA (reference sequence). The CDR3 DNA reads TGCAGTGCTAGGTCGGCCGAGGGCGCAGATACGCAGTATTTT. Translating gives CSARSAEGADTQYF.

This clonotype was found a few times. V is TRBV12-3 or TRBV12-4 and J is TRBJ2-1, with D perhaps matching TRBD1 or TRBD2 (5 bases each). This CDR3 has 12 amino acids. Trimming stripped 9 bases from V and 5 bases from J, with 11 bases between. In nucleotides, the CDR3 is TGTGCCAGTACCCCGGGGCACAATGAGCAGTTCTTC. Protein product: CASTPGHNEQFF.

V is TRBV3-1 and J is TRBJ1-6, with D perhaps TRBD1 (6 bases). Germline V gene sequence: CDR1 LGHDT, CDR2 YNNKEL (reference sequence). The CDR3 has 16 amino acids. V was trimmed by 5 bases and J by 10 bases, leaving 21 bases between them. This chain's CDR3 is CASSTSGTFNGSPLHF. The CDR3 nucleotides read TGTGCCAGCAGCACATCCGGGACATTCAACGGGTCACCCCTCCACTTT.

This clonotype was found many times. The chain combines TRBV18 with TRBJ2-1, with 10 bases identical to TRBD1. V shed 0 bases, J shed 5 bases, and the junction held 1 base outside the gene matches. CDR1 and CDR2 from the germline V gene are KGHSH and LQKENI. CDR3 length equals 15 residues. DNA of the CDR3: TGTGCCAGCTCACCACCGGGACAGGGGAACAATGAGCAGTTCTTC. Its protein is CASSPPGQGNNEQFF.

This clonotype was detected only once. The chain combines TRBV6-5 with TRBJ2-1; TRBD2 agrees at 10 bases. Germline values: CDR1 MNHEY, CDR2 SVGAGI. This CDR3 has 15 amino acids. V was pared by 4 bases and J by 2 bases, with 2 bases of the junction left unmatched. CDR3 protein: CASSSGTSAYNEQFF. CDR3 nucleotide sequence: TGTGCCAGCAGTTCCGGGACTAGCGCCTACAATGAGCAGTTCTTC.

This clonotype was picked up a small number of times. The rearrangement uses TRBV6-5 and TRBJ2-7, with TRBD1 identical over 7 bases. This CDR3 region has 14 residues. Germline values: CDR1 MNHEY, CDR2 SVGAGI. V lost 6 bases to trimming and J lost 5 bases; unmatched junction nucleotides: 10. In nucleotides, the CDR3 is TGTGCCAGCAGCACGAGGGGGCCCGGCGACGAGCAGTACTTC. Protein sequence: CASSTRGPGDEQYF.

The J gene is TRBJ1-1, the V gene TRBV10-3; D is ambiguous. The CDR3 has 15 residues. V was cut by 3 bases and J by 5 bases, with 16 bases left in between. The germline gives CDR1 ENHRY, CDR2 SYGVKD. The CDR3: CAISEGRTQGTEAFF. CDR3 DNA sequence: TGTGCCATCAGTGAAGGGAGGACCCAAGGGACTGAAGCTTTCTTT.

A few counts support this clonotype. The chain carries TRBV28 and TRBJ2-3, with TRBD2 identical over 10 bases. The CDR3 is made up of 18 amino acids. Unmatched junction bases numbered 12, after V lost 5 bases and J lost 1 base. Germline V gene lookup returns CDR1 MDHEN and CDR2 SYDVKM. CDR3 amino acids: CASSPLPYGTSGTDTQYF. For the CDR3, the DNA is TGTGCCAGCAGTCCCCTCCCGTACGGGACTAGCGGCACAGATACGCAGTATTTT.

V usage is TRBV15 and J usage is TRBJ1-4; TRBD1 agrees at 7 bases. From germline, CDR1 is LNHNV and CDR2 YYDKDF (reference sequence). CDR3 length equals 15 residues. Trimming took 3 bases from V and 6 from J; bases not matched to a gene: 7. The CDR3 sequence is CATSRYRGVDEKLFF. CDR3 sequence (DNA): TGTGCCACCAGCAGGTACAGGGGAGTCGATGAAAAACTGTTTTTT. Full variable domain (missing parts from reference TRBV15 and TRBJ1-4): DAMVIQNPRYQVTQFGKPVTLSCSQTLNHNVMYWYQQKSSQAPKLLFHYYDKDFNNEADTPDNFQSRRPNTSFCFLDIRSPGLGDTAMYLCATSRYRGVDEKLFFGSGTQLSVL.

This chain joins TRBV10-3 and TRBJ2-3; 11 bases fit TRBD2. J gave up 0 bases and V 6 bases, and 11 bases lay outside the gene matches. Germline lookup yields CDR1 ENHRY and CDR2 SYGVKD. The CDR3 length is 18 residues. The CDR3, as DNA: TGTGCCATCAGGCCTAGCGGGGGGTCCCCTCCCAGCACAGATACGCAGTATTTT. Residues: CAIRPSGGSPPSTDTQYF.

This clonotype appeared a few times. This chain connects TRBV7-9 to TRBJ2-7; D gene unclear. CDR1 and CDR2 (germline): SEHNR, FQNEAQ (reference sequence). CDR3 length: 11 amino acids. The germline V and J ends were trimmed by 5 bases and 6 bases, with 8 bases remaining between them. CDR3 sequence: CASSRAIEQYF. The CDR3 nucleotides read TGTGCCAGCAGCCGAGCGATCGAGCAGTACTTC.

This clonotype was seen only a few times. The V call is TRBV4-2, the J call TRBJ1-6; D not certain. The germline V and J ends were trimmed by 5 bases and 7 bases, with 12 bases remaining between them. Per the germline V gene, CDR1 is LGHNA and CDR2 is YNFKEQ. CDR3 length: 14 residues. Here the CDR3 DNA reads TGTGCCAGCAGCACCGACGTCGGGAATTCACCCCTCCACTTT. It encodes CASSTDVGNSPLHF.

The chain is built from TRBV7-9 and TRBJ2-3; D possibly corresponds to TRBD2 (6 bases). Germline V lookup: CDR1 SEHNR, CDR2 FQNEAQ (reference sequence). This CDR3 comprises 15 residues. Trimming pared 5 bases from V and 0 bases from J, leaving 12 bases between. CDR3: CASSTAGISTDTQYF. The DNA for the CDR3 is TGTGCCAGCAGCACGGCGGGGATTAGCACAGATACGCAGTATTTT. Together with reference TRBV7-9 and TRBJ2-3, the CDR3 gives the full variable domain: DTGVSQNPRHKITKRGQNVTFRCDPISEHNRLYWYRQTLGQGPEFLTYFQNEAQLEKSRLLSDRFSAERPKGSFSTLEIQRTEQGDSAMYLCASSTAGISTDTQYFGPGTRLTVL.

This rearrangement joins TRBV20-1 to TRBJ2-7; D gene ambiguous. V lost 4 bases, J lost 6 bases, and 10 bases lay in between. The CDR3 has 11 residues. Germline CDR1 and CDR2: DFQATT and SNEGSKA (reference sequence). CDR3 amino acids: CSATKVGEQYF. The CDR3 nucleotides read TGCAGTGCTACCAAGGTCGGCGAGCAGTACTTC.

This rearrangement joins TRBV29-1 to TRBJ1-5; 11 positions match TRBD1. V was clipped by 6 bases and J by 3 bases; unmatched bases: 4. The V gene's germline CDR1 is SQVTM and CDR2 ANQGSEA. CDR3 size: 14 residues. The CDR3 spells CSVGDRGFNQPQHF. The CDR3 bases are TGCAGCGTAGGGGACAGGGGGTTCAATCAGCCCCAGCATTTT.

This clonotype was observed at least ten times. This chain uses TRBV7-3 with TRBJ1-2; 7 bases are shared with TRBD1. This CDR3 region has 13 residues. Germline V CDR1 and CDR2: SGHTA, FQGTGA. With 5 bases clipped from V and 8 bases from J, the junction kept 8 bases outside the gene matches. The CDR3 DNA is TGTGCCAGCAGCCCCAATCCAGGGGGGGGCTACACCTTC. Its protein is CASSPNPGGGYTF.

The V call is TRBV5-5, the J call TRBJ1-6; 7 positions agree with TRBD1. Germline CDR1 SGHKS, CDR2 YYEKEE (reference sequence). The ends lost 5 bases at V and 8 bases at J; junction bases unmatched: 7. The CDR3 covers 14 residues. CDR3 coding DNA: TGTGCCAGCAGACTTGCAGGGGGGGATTCACCCCTCCACTTT. Translated, it gives CASRLAGGDSPLHF.

The chain employs TRBV10-3 and TRBJ2-3, with D hard to call. V dropped 0 bases and J dropped 6 bases, with 7 bases sitting between them. CDR1 ENHRY and CDR2 SYGVKD come from the germline V gene. The CDR3 has 13 residues. CDR3 region: CAISESIVDTQYF. CDR3 sequence (DNA): TGTGCCATCAGTGAGTCTATTGTGGATACGCAGTATTTT.

This clonotype has just a few counts. The V call is TRBV9, the J call TRBJ1-1; D might be TRBD1 (5 bases). Per the germline V gene, CDR1 is SGDLS and CDR2 is YYNGEE. This CDR3 has 13 residues. The germline V and J ends were trimmed by 0 bases and 8 bases, with 11 bases remaining between them. The CDR3 region is CASSVGGVGEAFF. The CDR3 coding sequence is TGTGCCAGCAGCGTAGGGGGGGTAGGGGAAGCTTTCTTT. The variable domain in full, with the rest retrieved from reference TRBV9 and TRBJ1-1, is DSGVTQTPKHLITATGQRVTLRCSPRSGDLSVYWYQQSLDQGLQFLIQYYNGEERAKGNILERFSAQQFPDLHSELNLSSLELGDSALYFCASSVGGVGEAFFGQGTRLTVV.

There are a few counts of this clonotype. The V call is TRBV20-1, the J call TRBJ2-1; D might be TRBD1 (7 bases). CDR1 is DFQATT and CDR2 is SNEGSKA in the germline V gene (reference sequence). The CDR3 runs to 15 residues. Trimming removed 1 base from V and 6 bases from J, with 16 bases in between. This CDR3 reads CSARVFRGRRNEQFF. The CDR3, as DNA: TGCAGTGCTAGAGTCTTCAGGGGGAGGCGCAATGAGCAGTTCTTC.

The V and J genes are TRBV6-2 or TRBV6-3 and TRBJ2-3, with 9 bases lining up with TRBD2. The J segment lost 4 bases and the V segment lost 6 bases, leaving 14 bases of the junction unmatched. The CDR3 sequence is 17 residues long. Germline CDR1 and CDR2: MNHEY and SVGEGT. The CDR3 DNA reads as TGTGCCAGCAGCCACGCCCGTTTAGCGGGAGTCCCAGATACGCAGTATTTT. This codes for CASSHARLAGVPDTQYF.

The V call is TRBV4-2, the J call TRBJ1-1, with D unresolved. Per the germline V gene, CDR1 is LGHNA and CDR2 is YNFKEQ. V shed 4 bases and J shed 0 bases, with 6 bases lying between them. This CDR3 has 13 amino acids. CDR3 region: CASSPSMNTEAFF. CDR3 nucleotide sequence: TGTGCCAGCAGCCCCTCAATGAACACTGAAGCTTTCTTT.

The chain uses TRBV6-5 and TRBJ2-7; D is uncertain. The CDR3 sequence is 14 residues long. Trimming shortened V by 7 bases and J by 6 bases, and 19 bases separated the two germline ends. Germline V gene lookup returns CDR1 MNHEY and CDR2 SVGAGI. The CDR3 DNA reads as TGTGCCAGCAAGCAGGTAGTGGTCGACCGCGAGCAGTACTTC. Translating gives CASKQVVVDREQYF.

CDR3 coding DNA: TGTGCCAGCAGCCCACAGGGGAGAGGCACTGAAGCTTTCTTT. Translated: CASSPQGRGTEAFF. The chain employs TRBV7-2 and TRBJ1-1; 7 bases line up with TRBD1. CDR3 length: 14 amino acids. V dropped 5 bases and J dropped 4; count of bases not matched to a gene: 7. Germline assignment: CDR1 SGHTA and CDR2 FQGNSA.

The sample holds a few counts of this clonotype. The genes are TRBV18 and TRBJ2-1, with 11 positions matching TRBD2. Germline V gene data show CDR1 as KGHSH and CDR2 as LQKENI. This CDR3 region has 17 residues. With 3 bases clipped from V and 3 bases from J, the junction kept 7 bases outside the gene matches. CDR3 DNA sequence: TGTGCCAGCTCACCTTACGGACTAGCGGGTATCTACAATGAGCAGTTCTTC. This gives the protein CASSPYGLAGIYNEQFF.

This clonotype has more than one count but fewer than ten. V usage is TRBV28 and J usage is TRBJ2-1; 10 bases are shared with TRBD2. The CDR3 runs 16 residues. Germline V gives CDR1 MDHEN, CDR2 SYDVKM. V dropped 4 bases and J dropped 3; count of bases not matched to a gene: 6. The CDR3 is CASSSGTSDSYNEQFF. CDR3 sequence (DNA): TGTGCCAGCAGTTCCGGGACTAGCGACAGCTACAATGAGCAGTTCTTC.